These 19 T cell receptor beta chains were sequenced from one sample in a study of CD8 T cells in ankylosing spondylitis. TCRdb fed the 5' RACE reads into MiXCR, producing one record per CDR3 protein. The sample has about 340,000 distinct CDR3 sequences, 20% to 25% seen once. Sequencing input: blood, either unsorted or a sorted T cell fraction (not recorded which). These receptors came from a male donor with ankylosing spondylitis or in good health (not recorded which).

The chain combines TRBV3-1 with TRBJ2-3, with D possibly being TRBD2 (6 bases). This CDR3 contains 15 residues. V was trimmed by 0 bases and J by 1 base, leaving 8 bases between them. Germline CDR1 LGHDT, CDR2 YNNKEL (reference sequence). The CDR3 DNA follows: TGTGCCAGCAGCCAAGATGGAGGGCGCACAGATACGCAGTATTTT. Protein sequence: CASSQDGGRTDTQYF.

V usage is TRBV9 and J usage is TRBJ2-5; D unresolved. The CDR3 contains 11 residues. With 3 bases removed from V and 5 bases from J, the gap between germline ends came to 5 bases. Germline CDR1 reads SGDLS; CDR2 reads YYNGEE. This chain's CDR3 is CASSESETQYF. CDR3 in DNA: TGTGCCAGCAGCGAGTCGGAGACCCAGTACTTC.

This clonotype was picked up a small number of times. V is TRBV6-1 and J is TRBJ2-7; 8 bases match TRBD1. The J segment lost 2 bases and the V segment lost 6 bases, leaving 6 bases of the junction unmatched. CDR3 length: 14 residues. CDR1 MNHNS and CDR2 SASEGT come from the germline V gene. Here the CDR3 reads CASSQDRVPYEQYF. CDR3 coding DNA: TGTGCCAGCAGCCAGGACAGGGTCCCCTACGAGCAGTACTTC.

This chain links TRBV27 with TRBJ2-1; 7 bases align to TRBD1. This CDR3 has 14 amino acids. Germline-derived CDR1 and CDR2 are MNHEY and SMNVEV (reference sequence). Unmatched junction bases numbered 5, after V lost 7 bases and J lost 2 bases. CDR3 residues: CASTQGGAYNEQFF. The CDR3 DNA reads as TGTGCCAGCACCCAAGGGGGCGCCTACAATGAGCAGTTCTTC.

This clonotype was counted a few times. This chain connects TRBV4-2 to TRBJ2-6; D is undetermined. CDR3 length: 18 amino acids. Trimming left V 2 bases short and J 1 base short, with 15 bases between. Looked up from germline, CDR1 is LGHNA and CDR2 is YNFKEQ. The CDR3 is CASSQQAYVPSGANVLTF. DNA for the CDR3: TGTGCCAGCAGCCAACAGGCCTACGTTCCTTCTGGGGCCAACGTCCTGACTTTC.

This clonotype was found a few times. Here the CDR3 omits its conserved ending phenylalanine or tryptophan, so a read error is the likely source. The J gene is TRBJ2-7, the V gene TRBV7-3; D call uncertain. Trimming removed 2 bases from V and 3 bases from J, with 14 bases in between. Germline V gives CDR1 SGHTA, CDR2 FQGTGA. The CDR3 consists of 15 residues. CDR3 DNA: TGTGCCAGCAGCTTAGCCGCAGGCCGAAGCTACGAGCAGTACCTC. This gives the protein CASSLAAGRSYEQYL.

The sample holds a few counts of this clonotype. The chain carries TRBV10-2 and TRBJ2-1, with 10 nucleotides matching TRBD2. From germline, CDR1 is WSHSY and CDR2 SAAADI. This CDR3 is built from 15 residues. The ends lost 7 bases at V and 7 bases at J; junction bases unmatched: 10. The CDR3 reads CASTGSGGSGNEQFF. The CDR3, as DNA: TGCGCCAGCACGGGTAGCGGGGGGTCGGGGAATGAGCAGTTCTTC.

This clonotype was counted only a few times. V is TRBV24-1 and J is TRBJ2-1, with a weak D call TRBD1 (5 bases). V was cut by 0 bases and J by 2 bases, with 7 bases left in between. The CDR3 contains 15 residues. The germline CDR1 and CDR2 sequences are KGHDR and SFDVKD. The CDR3 spells CATSDLGAPYNEQFF. The CDR3 DNA follows: TGTGCCACCAGTGATTTGGGGGCTCCCTACAATGAGCAGTTCTTC.

This clonotype has a handful of counts. The chain couples TRBV12-3 or TRBV12-4 to TRBJ2-4; perhaps TRBD1 as D (5 bases). Trimming left V 2 bases short and J 0 bases short, with 11 bases between. The CDR3 consists of 16 residues. The CDR3 region has the DNA TGTGCCAGCAGTTTATATGGGGCCCTAGCCAAAAACATTCAGTACTTC. Its translation is CASSLYGALAKNIQYF.

This clonotype was counted a few times. V usage is TRBV7-8 and J usage is TRBJ1-1; 8 bases agree with TRBD1. The germline CDR1 and CDR2 sequences are SGHVS and FQNEAQ. The J segment lost 0 bases and the V segment lost 5 bases, leaving 5 bases of the junction unmatched. The CDR3 contains 15 residues. CDR3 in DNA: TGTGCCAGCAGCCCCCCGGACAGGGTGAACACTGAAGCTTTCTTT. Translation gives CASSPPDRVNTEAFF.

This clonotype was seen more than once but under ten times. The gene calls are TRBV5-1 and TRBJ2-1; 13 bases match TRBD2. Germline CDR1 reads SGHRS; CDR2 reads YFSETQ. CDR3 length equals 15 residues. V gave up 3 bases and J gave up 6 bases; unmatched junction bases: 3. The CDR3 nucleotides are TGCGCCAGCAGCTCATGGACTAGCGGGGGCAATGAGCAGTTCTTC. It specifies CASSSWTSGGNEQFF.

The gene calls are TRBV6-2 or TRBV6-3 and TRBJ2-5; D is unclear. The CDR3 sequence is 16 residues long. Deletions cut 4 bases from V and 2 bases from J, with 17 bases between. CDR1 MNHEY and CDR2 SVGEGT come from the germline V gene. CDR3 bases: TGTGCCAGCAGTTCCCTTCTCCTGGACGAGCAAGAGACCCAGTACTTC. Protein product: CASSSLLLDEQETQYF.

This clonotype was recorded at least ten times. The chain combines TRBV12-3 or TRBV12-4 with TRBJ2-3; TRBD2 agrees at 12 bases. V was pared by 7 bases and J by 3 bases, with 5 bases of the junction left unmatched. CDR3 length: 15 amino acids. The CDR3: CASTLAGGPTDTQYF. CDR3 DNA sequence: TGTGCCAGCACCCTAGCGGGGGGGCCGACAGATACGCAGTATTTT.

J is TRBJ2-2 and V is TRBV4-1; D not resolved. Trimming took 3 bases from V and 1 from J, leaving 6 bases between them. Germline CDR1 is MGHRA and CDR2 is YSYEKL. The CDR3 has 14 residues. CDR3 sequence: CASSHSLNTGELFF. CDR3 bases: TGCGCCAGCAGCCATTCCCTGAACACCGGGGAGCTGTTTTTT.

V gene TRBV9 combines with J gene TRBJ2-6, with D uncertain. Germline CDR1 and CDR2: SGDLS and YYNGEE. The germline V and J ends were trimmed by 0 bases and 2 bases, with 12 bases remaining between them. The CDR3 spans 17 residues. The CDR3 loop is CASSVVPTLPGANVLTF. In DNA, the CDR3 is TGTGCCAGCAGCGTAGTCCCTACCCTGCCTGGGGCCAACGTCCTGACTTTC.

CDR3 protein: CASGYQTSPTYEQYF. In nucleotides, the CDR3 is TGTGCCAGCGGGTACCAAACATCCCCCACTTACGAGCAGTACTTC. The chain uses TRBV28 and TRBJ2-7; D not certain. Germline lookup yields CDR1 MDHEN and CDR2 SYDVKM. Trimming pared 8 bases from V and 4 bases from J, leaving 21 bases between. This CDR3 is 15 amino acids long.

This clonotype was detected only a few times. CDR3 residues: CASSIGLAGGNQQFF. Here the CDR3 DNA reads TGTGCCAGCAGCATAGGACTAGCGGGGGGGAATCAGCAGTTCTTC. The rearrangement uses TRBV5-5 and TRBJ2-1; 15 bases are shared with TRBD2. From germline, CDR1 is SGHKS and CDR2 YYEKEE (reference sequence). J was trimmed by 11 bases and V by 4 bases; bases with no gene match: 7. The CDR3 spans 15 residues.

The chain employs TRBV15 and TRBJ2-1; D perhaps matches TRBD2 (6 bases). The CDR3 loop spans 15 amino acids. The V and J ends lost 1 base and 8 bases respectively, with 15 bases between them. The germline gives CDR1 LNHNV, CDR2 YYDKDF (reference sequence). The CDR3 is CATSRVRLALDEQFF. As DNA, the CDR3 is TGTGCCACCAGCAGAGTACGGCTAGCGTTGGATGAGCAGTTCTTC.

This clonotype was found a few times. The V call is TRBV12-3 or TRBV12-4, the J call TRBJ1-3; D is ambiguous. With 2 bases removed from V and 8 bases from J, the gap between germline ends came to 4 bases. This CDR3 region has 11 residues. As DNA, the CDR3 is TGTGCCAGCAGTTTAAGCGACACCATATATTTT. It codes for CASSLSDTIYF.